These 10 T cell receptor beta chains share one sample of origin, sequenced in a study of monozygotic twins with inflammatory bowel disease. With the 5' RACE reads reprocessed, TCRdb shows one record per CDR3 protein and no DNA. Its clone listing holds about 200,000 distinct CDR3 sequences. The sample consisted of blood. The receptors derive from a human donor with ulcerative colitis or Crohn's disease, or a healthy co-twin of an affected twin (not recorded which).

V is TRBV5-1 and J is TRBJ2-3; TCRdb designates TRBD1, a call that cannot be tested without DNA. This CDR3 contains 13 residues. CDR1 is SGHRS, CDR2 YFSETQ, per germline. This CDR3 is CASIPAGSDTQYF.

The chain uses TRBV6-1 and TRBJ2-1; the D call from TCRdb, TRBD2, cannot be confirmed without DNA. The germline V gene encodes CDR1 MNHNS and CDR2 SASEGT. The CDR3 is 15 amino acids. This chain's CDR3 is CASTLAGLAGHEQFF.

Here the CDR3 reads CASSYRTGAYEQYF. V gene TRBV6-5 combines with J gene TRBJ2-7; absent DNA, TCRdb's TRBD1 call cannot be checked. Germline V lookup: CDR1 MNHEY, CDR2 SVGAGI. The CDR3 totals 14 residues.

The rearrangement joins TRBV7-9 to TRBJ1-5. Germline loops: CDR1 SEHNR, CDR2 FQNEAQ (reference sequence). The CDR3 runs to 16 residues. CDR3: CASSLAGSLENQPQHF.

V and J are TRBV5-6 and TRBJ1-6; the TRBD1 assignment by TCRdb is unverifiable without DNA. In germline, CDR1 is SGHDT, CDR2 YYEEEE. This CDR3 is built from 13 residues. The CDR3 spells CASELTGGSPLHF.

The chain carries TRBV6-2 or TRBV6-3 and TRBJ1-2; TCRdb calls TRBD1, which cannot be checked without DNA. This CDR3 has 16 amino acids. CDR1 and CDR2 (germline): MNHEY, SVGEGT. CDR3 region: CASSYFLDSSNYGYTF.

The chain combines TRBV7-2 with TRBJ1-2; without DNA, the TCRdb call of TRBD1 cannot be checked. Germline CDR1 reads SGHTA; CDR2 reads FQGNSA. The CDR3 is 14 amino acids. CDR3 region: CASSRAATAYGYTF. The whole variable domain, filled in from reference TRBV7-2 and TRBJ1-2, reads GAGVSQSPSNKVTEKGKDVELRCDPISGHTALYWYRQSLGQGLEFLIYFQGNSAPDKSGLPSDRFSAERTGGSVSTLTIQRTQQEDSAVYLCASSRAATAYGYTFGSGTRLTVV.

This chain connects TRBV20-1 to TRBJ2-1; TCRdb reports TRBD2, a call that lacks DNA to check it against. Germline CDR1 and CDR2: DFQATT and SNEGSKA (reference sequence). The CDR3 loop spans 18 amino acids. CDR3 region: CSASSRLAATTSYNEQFF.

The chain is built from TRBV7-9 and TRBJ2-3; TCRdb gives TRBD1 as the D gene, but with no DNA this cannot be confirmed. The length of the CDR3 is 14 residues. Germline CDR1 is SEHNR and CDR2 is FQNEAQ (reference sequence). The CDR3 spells CASSQVATPDTQYF.

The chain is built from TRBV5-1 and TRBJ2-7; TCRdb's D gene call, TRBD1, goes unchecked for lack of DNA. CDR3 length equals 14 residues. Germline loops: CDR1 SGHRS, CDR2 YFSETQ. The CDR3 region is CASGPGTGVYEQYF.